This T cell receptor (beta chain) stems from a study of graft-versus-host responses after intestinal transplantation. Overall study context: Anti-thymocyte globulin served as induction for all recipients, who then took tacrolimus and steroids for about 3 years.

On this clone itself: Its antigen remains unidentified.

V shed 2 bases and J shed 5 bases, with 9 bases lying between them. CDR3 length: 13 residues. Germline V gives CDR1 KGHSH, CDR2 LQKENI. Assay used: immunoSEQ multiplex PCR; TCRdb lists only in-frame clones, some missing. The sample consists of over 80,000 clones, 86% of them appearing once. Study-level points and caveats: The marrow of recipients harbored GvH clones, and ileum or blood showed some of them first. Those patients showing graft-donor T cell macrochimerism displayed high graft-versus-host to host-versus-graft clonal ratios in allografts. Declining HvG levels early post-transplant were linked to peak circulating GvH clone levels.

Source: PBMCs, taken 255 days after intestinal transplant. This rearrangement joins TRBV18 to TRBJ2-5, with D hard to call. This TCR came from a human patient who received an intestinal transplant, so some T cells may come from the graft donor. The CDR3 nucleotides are TGTGCCAGCTCACCAACGGTTCGGGAGACCCAGTACTTC. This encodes CASSPTVRETQYF.